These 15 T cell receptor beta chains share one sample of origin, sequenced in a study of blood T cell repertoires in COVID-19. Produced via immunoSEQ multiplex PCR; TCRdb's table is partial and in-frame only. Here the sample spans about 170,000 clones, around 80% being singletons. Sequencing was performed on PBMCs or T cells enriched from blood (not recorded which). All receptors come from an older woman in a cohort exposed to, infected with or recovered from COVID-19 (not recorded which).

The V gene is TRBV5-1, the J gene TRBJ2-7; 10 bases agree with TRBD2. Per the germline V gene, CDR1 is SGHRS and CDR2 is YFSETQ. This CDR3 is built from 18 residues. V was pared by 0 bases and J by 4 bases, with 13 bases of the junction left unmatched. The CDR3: CASSLEGSLAGVYYEQYF. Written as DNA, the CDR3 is TGCGCCAGCAGCTTGGAAGGATCGCTAGCGGGAGTTTATTACGAGCAGTACTTC.

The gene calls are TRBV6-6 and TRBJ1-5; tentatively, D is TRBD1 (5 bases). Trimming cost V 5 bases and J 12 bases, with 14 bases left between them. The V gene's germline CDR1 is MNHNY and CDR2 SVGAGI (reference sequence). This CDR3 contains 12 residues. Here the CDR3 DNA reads TGTGCCAGCAGTCGAACCGGGGGGGGCCAGCATTTT. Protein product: CASSRTGGGQHF.

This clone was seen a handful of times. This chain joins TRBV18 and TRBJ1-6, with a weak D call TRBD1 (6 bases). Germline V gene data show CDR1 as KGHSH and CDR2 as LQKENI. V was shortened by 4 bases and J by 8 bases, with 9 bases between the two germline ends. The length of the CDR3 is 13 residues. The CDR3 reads CASSLTGDSPLHF. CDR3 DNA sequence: TGTGCCAGCTCACTGACAGGAGATTCACCCCTCCACTTT.

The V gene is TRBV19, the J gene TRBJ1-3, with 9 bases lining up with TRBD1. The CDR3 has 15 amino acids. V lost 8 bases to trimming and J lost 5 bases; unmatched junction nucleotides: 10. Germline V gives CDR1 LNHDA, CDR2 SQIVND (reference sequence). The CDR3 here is CASRPEDRGRNTIYF. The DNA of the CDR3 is TGTGCCAGTCGGCCCGAGGACAGGGGCAGAAACACCATATATTTT.

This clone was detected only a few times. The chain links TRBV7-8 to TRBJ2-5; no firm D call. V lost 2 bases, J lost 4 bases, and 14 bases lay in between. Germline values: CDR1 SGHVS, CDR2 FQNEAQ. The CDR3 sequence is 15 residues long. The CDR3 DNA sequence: TGTGCCAGCAGCTTACAATCGGGTTTTCGAGAGACCCAGTACTTC. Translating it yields CASSLQSGFRETQYF.

The CDR3 reads CASSVLAGGSYNEQFF. The CDR3 DNA follows: TGTGCCAGCAGCGTCCTAGCGGGGGGCTCCTACAATGAGCAGTTCTTC. The J gene is TRBJ2-1, the V gene TRBV9; 11 bases align to TRBD2. Trimming cost V 2 bases and J 0 bases; bases outside gene matches: 1. The CDR3 has 16 amino acids. Germline V gene lookup returns CDR1 SGDLS and CDR2 YYNGEE.

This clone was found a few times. The DNA for the CDR3 is TGTGCCAGCAGCATCGTAGCGGGAGGCCAAGAGACCCAGTACTTC. It encodes CASSIVAGGQETQYF. The rearrangement joins TRBV7-8 to TRBJ2-5, with 10 bases fitting TRBD2. V dropped 5 bases and J dropped 1; count of bases not matched to a gene: 4. This CDR3 contains 15 residues. CDR1 SGHVS and CDR2 FQNEAQ come from the germline V gene.

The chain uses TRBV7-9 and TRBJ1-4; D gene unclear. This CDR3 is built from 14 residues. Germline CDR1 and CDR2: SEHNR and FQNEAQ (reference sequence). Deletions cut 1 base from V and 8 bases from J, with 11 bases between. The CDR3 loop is CASSLGGIDEKLFF. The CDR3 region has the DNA TGTGCCAGCAGCTTAGGAGGTATAGACGAAAAACTGTTTTTT.

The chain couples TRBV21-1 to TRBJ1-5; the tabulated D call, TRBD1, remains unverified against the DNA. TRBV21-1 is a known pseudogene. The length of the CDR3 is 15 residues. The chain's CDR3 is CASSQKTGSYQPQHF. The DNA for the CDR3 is TGTGCCAGCAGCCAGAAGACAGGATCCTATCAGCCCCAGCATTTT.

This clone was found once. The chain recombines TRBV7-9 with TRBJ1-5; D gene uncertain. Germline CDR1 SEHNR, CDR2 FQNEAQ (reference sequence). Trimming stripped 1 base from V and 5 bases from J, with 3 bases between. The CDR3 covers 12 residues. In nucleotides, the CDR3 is TGTGCCAGCAGCTTAGGAGATCAGCCCCAGCATTTT. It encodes CASSLGDQPQHF.

The DNA for the CDR3 is TGTGCCAGCAGCTCAACCGGGACAGGGCTAAATGAAAAACTGTTTTTT. Translated, it gives CASSSTGTGLNEKLFF. This rearrangement joins TRBV7-9 to TRBJ1-4; the match to TRBD1 covers 9 bases. Germline loops: CDR1 SEHNR, CDR2 FQNEAQ (reference sequence). The CDR3 extends over 16 amino acids. V dropped 4 bases and J dropped 5; count of bases not matched to a gene: 8.

The CDR3 protein is CASSLEGVAGYNEQFF. The CDR3 nucleotides are TGTGCCAGCAGCTTAGAAGGGGTAGCGGGGTACAATGAGCAGTTCTTC. The V and J genes are TRBV7-2 and TRBJ2-1; 8 bases match TRBD2. The V gene end was trimmed by 1 base and the J gene end by 4 bases; junction bases not matched to a gene: 6. The CDR3 is made up of 16 amino acids. The germline V gene encodes CDR1 SGHTA and CDR2 FQGNSA.

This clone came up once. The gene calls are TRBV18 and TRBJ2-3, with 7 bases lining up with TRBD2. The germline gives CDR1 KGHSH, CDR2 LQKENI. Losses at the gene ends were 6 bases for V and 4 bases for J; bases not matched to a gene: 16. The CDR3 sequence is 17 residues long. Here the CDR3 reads CASSLTSSGDGADTQYF. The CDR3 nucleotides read TGTGCCAGCTCCCTAACGTCTAGCGGAGACGGGGCAGATACGCAGTATTTT.

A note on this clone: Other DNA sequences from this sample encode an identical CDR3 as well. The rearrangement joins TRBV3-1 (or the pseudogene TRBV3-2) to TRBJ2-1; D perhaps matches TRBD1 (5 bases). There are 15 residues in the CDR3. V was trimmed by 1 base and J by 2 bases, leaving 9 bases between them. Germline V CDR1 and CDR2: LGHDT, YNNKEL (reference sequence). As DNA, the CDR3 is TGTGCCAGCAGCCAAGTAAGGGGTACCTACAATGAGCAGTTCTTC. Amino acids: CASSQVRGTYNEQFF.

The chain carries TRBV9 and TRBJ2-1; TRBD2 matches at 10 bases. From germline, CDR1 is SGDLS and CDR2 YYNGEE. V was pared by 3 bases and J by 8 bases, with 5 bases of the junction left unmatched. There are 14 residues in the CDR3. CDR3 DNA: TGTGCCAGCAGCGCTTCTAGCGGGAGCTATGAGCAGTTCTTC. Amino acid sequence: CASSASSGSYEQFF. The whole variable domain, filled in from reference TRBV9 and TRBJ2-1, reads DSGVTQTPKHLITATGQRVTLRCSPRSGDLSVYWYQQSLDQGLQFLIQYYNGEERAKGNILERFSAQQFPDLHSELNLSSLELGDSALYFCASSASSGSYEQFFGPGTRLTVL.